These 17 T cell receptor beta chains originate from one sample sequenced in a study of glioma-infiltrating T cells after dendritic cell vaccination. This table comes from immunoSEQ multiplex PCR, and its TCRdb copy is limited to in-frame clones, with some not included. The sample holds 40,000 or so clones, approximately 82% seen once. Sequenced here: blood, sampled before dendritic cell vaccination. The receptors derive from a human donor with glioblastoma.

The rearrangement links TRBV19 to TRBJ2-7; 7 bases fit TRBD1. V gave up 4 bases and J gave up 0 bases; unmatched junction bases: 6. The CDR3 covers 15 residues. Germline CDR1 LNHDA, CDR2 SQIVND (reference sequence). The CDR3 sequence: CASSSGTASSYEQYF. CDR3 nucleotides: TGTGCCAGTAGTAGTGGGACAGCAAGCTCCTACGAGCAGTACTTC.

DNA of the CDR3: TGTGCCATTCAATTGGGGGCCCACTACGAGCAGTACTTC. Amino acid sequence: CAIQLGAHYEQYF. This rearrangement joins TRBV19 to TRBJ2-7; maybe TRBD1 (6 bases). The CDR3 is 13 residues long. Germline V gives CDR1 LNHDA, CDR2 SQIVND (reference sequence). The V and J ends lost 10 bases and 3 bases respectively, with 16 bases between them.

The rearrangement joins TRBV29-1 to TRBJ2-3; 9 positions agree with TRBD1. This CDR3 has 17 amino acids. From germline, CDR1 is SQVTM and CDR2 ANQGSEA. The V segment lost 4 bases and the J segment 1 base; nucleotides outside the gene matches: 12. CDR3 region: CSVGSGTGFRGTDTQYF. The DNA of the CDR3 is TGCAGCGTTGGAAGCGGGACAGGGTTCAGGGGCACAGATACGCAGTATTTT.

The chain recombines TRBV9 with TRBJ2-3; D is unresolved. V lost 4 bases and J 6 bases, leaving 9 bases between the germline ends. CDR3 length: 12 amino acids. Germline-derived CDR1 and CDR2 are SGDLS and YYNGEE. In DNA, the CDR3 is TGTGCCAGCAGCCCCCGTTTGGATACGCAGTATTTT. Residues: CASSPRLDTQYF.

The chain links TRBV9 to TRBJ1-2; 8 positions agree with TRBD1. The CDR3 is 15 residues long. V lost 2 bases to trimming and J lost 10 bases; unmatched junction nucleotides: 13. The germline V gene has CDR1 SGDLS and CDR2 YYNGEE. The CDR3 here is CASSVTGQEGGFYTF. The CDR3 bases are TGTGCCAGCAGCGTGACGGGACAGGAAGGAGGGTTCTACACCTTC.

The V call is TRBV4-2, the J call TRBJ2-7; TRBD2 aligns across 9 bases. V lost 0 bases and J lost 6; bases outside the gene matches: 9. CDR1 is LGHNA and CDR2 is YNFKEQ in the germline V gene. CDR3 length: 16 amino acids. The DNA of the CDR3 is TGTGCCAGCAGCCAAGAAGAAGGCGGGGGGGACTTCGAGCAGTACTTC. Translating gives CASSQEEGGGDFEQYF.

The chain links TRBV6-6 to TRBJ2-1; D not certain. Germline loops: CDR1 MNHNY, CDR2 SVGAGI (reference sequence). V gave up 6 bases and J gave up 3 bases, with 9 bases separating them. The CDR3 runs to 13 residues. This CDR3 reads CASSLTLYNEQFF. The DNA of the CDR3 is TGTGCCAGCAGCCTAACCCTCTACAATGAGCAGTTCTTC.

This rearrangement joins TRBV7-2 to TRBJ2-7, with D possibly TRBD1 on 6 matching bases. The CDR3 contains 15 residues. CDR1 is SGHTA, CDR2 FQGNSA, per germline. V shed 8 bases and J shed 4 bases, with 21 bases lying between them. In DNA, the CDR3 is TGTGCCAGCGGGTACAGGGAAGGGGGTAATTACGAGCAGTACTTC. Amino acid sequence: CASGYREGGNYEQYF.

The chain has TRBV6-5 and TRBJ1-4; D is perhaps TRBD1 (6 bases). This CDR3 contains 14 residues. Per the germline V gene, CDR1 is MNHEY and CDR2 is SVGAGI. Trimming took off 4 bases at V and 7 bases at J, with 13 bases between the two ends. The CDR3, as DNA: TGTGCCAGCAGTTTACAGGGACGTAGTGAAAAACTGTTTTTT. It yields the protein CASSLQGRSEKLFF.

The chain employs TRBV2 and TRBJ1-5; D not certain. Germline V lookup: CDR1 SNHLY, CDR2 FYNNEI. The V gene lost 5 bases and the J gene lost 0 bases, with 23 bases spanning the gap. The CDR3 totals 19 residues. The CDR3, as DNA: TGTGCCAGCAGTAGAAGAGGACTCACAGCCGCTTATAGCAATCAGCCCCAGCATTTT. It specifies CASSRRGLTAAYSNQPQHF.

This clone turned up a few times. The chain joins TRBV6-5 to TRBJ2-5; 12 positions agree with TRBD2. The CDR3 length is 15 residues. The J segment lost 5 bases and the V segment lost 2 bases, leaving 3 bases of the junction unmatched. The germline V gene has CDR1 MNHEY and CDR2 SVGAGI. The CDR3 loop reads CASSYPTSGGETQYF. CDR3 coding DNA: TGTGCCAGCAGTTACCCCACTAGCGGGGGGGAGACCCAGTACTTC.

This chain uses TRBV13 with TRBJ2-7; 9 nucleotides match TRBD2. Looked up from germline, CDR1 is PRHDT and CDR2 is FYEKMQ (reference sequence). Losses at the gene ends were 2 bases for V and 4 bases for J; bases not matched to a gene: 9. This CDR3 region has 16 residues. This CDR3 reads CASSLNRASGDYEQYF. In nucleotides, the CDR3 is TGTGCCAGCAGCTTAAATCGGGCTAGCGGGGATTACGAGCAGTACTTC.

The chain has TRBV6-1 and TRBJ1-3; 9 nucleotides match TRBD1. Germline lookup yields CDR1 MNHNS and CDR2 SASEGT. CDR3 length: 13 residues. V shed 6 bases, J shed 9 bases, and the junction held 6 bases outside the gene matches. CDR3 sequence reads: CASSQGQGGTIYF. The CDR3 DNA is TGTGCCAGCAGCCAGGGACAGGGAGGCACCATATATTTT.

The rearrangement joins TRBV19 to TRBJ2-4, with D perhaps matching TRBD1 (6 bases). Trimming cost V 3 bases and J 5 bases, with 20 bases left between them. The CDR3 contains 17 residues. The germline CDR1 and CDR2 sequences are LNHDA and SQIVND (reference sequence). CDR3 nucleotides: TGTGCCAGTAGTATTCTTTCCGGACAGCGGCGCCAAAACATTCAGTACTTC. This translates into CASSILSGQRRQNIQYF. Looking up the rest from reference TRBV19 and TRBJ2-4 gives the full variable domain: DGGITQSPKYLFRKEGQNVTLSCEQNLNHDAMYWYRQDPGQGLRLIYYSQIVNDFQKGDIAEGYSVSREKKESFPLTVTSAQKNPTAFYLCASSILSGQRRQNIQYFGAGTRLSVL.

DNA of the CDR3: TGTGCCAGCAGCTTAGGAGGTTCTTCGACCCAAAAGCAGTTCTTC. This translates into CASSLGGSSTQKQFF. J is TRBJ2-1 and V is TRBV11-3; D ambiguous. The germline gives CDR1 SGHNT, CDR2 YENEEA. V was clipped by 1 base and J by 11 bases, with 18 bases between them. The CDR3 runs 15 residues.

CDR3 bases: TGCGCCAGCAGCCAGGCAGTGGGGAGGCCCCAGCATTTT. Its translation is CASSQAVGRPQHF. The V and J genes are TRBV4-3 and TRBJ1-5, with no clear D. This CDR3 spans 13 amino acids. V was clipped by 3 bases and J by 9 bases, with 12 bases between them. Germline V gives CDR1 LGHNA, CDR2 YSLEER.

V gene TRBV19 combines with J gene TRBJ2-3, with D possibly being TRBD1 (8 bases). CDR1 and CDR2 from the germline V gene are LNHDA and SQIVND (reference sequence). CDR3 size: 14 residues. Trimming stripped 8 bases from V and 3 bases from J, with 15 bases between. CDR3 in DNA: TGTGCCAGTTCAGACAGGGGAGGGACAGATACGCAGTATTTT. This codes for CASSDRGGTDTQYF.